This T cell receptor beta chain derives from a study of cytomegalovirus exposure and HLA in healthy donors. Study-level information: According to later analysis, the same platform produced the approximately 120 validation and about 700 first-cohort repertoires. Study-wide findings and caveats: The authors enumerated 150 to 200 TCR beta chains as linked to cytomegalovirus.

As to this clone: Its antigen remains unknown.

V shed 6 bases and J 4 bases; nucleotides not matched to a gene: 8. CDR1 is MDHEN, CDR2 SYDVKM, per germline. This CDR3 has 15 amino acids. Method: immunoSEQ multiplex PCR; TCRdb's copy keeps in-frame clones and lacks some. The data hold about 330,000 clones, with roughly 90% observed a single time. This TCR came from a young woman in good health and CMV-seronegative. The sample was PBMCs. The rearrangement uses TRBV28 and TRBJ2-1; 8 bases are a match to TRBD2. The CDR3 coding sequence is TGTGCCAGCAGCAAAACTAGCGGCTCATACAATGAGCAGTTCTTC. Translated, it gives CASSKTSGSYNEQFF.